This T cell receptor (beta chain) derives from a study of blood T cell repertoires in COVID-19. For the study at large: Spain, Italy and the United States supplied samples that represented acute and convalescent COVID-19. The analysed material was cDNA or gDNA that came from T cells, B-cell-depleted T cells, or PBMCs.

The CDR3 contains 16 residues. Germline CDR1 is KGHSH and CDR2 is LQKENI. The V gene end was trimmed by 0 bases and the J gene end by 6 bases; junction bases not matched to a gene: 0. This clone has a handful of counts. This same CDR3 is encoded by further DNA sequences in the sample. The method was immunoSEQ multiplex PCR; TCRdb's version includes in-frame clones alone and lacks a portion of them. The sample has 350,000 or so clones, over 70% seen once. The chain is built from TRBV18 and TRBJ2-3; 16 positions agree with TRBD2. The specimen sequenced was peripheral blood. This clonotype was obtained from a man aged 25-45 years with active or convalescent COVID-19. In DNA, the CDR3 is TGTGCCAGCTCACCACCGGGACTAGCGGGAGGGGATACGCAGTATTTT. Translated: CASSPPGLAGGDTQYF.